A selection of T cell receptor beta chains follows, all from one sample in a study of cytomegalovirus exposure and HLA in healthy donors. Data came from immunoSEQ multiplex PCR; TCRdb stores just in-frame clones and leaves some out. The record lists some 64,000 clones, of which the ten most abundant hold approximately 1.8%. Sequenced material: PBMCs. Every receptor here comes from a young woman in good health and CMV-seronegative. Each CDR3 is given with its conserved first and last residue. The D gene is left open where the match is weak.

V gene	D gene	J gene	CDR3 DNA	CDR3 protein
TRBV29-1	NA	TRBJ2-1	TGCAGCGCCTCCAGTAGGGGCGGCTCCGACAATGAGCAGTTCTTC	CSASSRGGSDNEQFF
TRBV7-8	TRBD1	TRBJ1-2	TGTGCCAGCAGCCCCGGGACAGGGGGCATCTATGGCTACACCTTC	CASSPGTGGIYGYTF
TRBV11-2	NA	TRBJ2-1	TGTGCCAGCAGCGCTAGTTCACTAAACAATGAGCAGTTCTTC	CASSASSLNNEQFF
TRBV6-5	TRBD1	TRBJ1-2	TGTGCCAGCAGTTACTCTGGGACAGGGACAAGCGGCTACACCTTC	CASSYSGTGTSGYTF
TRBV9	NA	TRBJ1-2	TGTGCCAGCAGCGTTGGTCAGGGGATTCGAGGCTACACCTTC	CASSVGQGIRGYTF
TRBV11-2	NA	TRBJ2-7	TGTGCCAGCAGCTTAGAGCCAGGGGACCCCTACGAGCAGTACTTC	CASSLEPGDPYEQYF
TRBV11-2	TRBD2	TRBJ2-1	TGTGCCAGCAGCTTGGGACTAGCTACCCACAATGAGCAGTTCTTC	CASSLGLATHNEQFF
TRBV6-6	NA	TRBJ2-7	TGTGCCAGCAGTTATGACAGTACCTACGAGCAGTACTTC	CASSYDSTYEQYF
TRBV4-3	TRBD1	TRBJ1-2	TGCGCCAGCAGCCAAGGATTGACAGGGGGCTATGGCTACACCTTC	CASSQGLTGGYGYTF
TRBV5-1	TRBD1	TRBJ2-7	TGCGCCAGCAGCCCAGGACAGGGAATCTACGAGCAGTACTTC	CASSPGQGIYEQYF
TRBV6-5	TRBD1	TRBJ2-5	TGTGCCAGCAGTACCCGGGACAGTCTAAAAGGGAGTCAGTACTTC	CASSTRDSLKGSQYF
TRBV5-1	TRBD1	TRBJ2-7	TGCGCCAGCAGGCCCGCAACAGGGGCGCATTTCGAGCAGTACTTC	CASRPATGAHFEQYF
TRBV4-3	NA	TRBJ2-7	TGCGCCAGCAGCCAAGATTCAGTCGGGAAGGGATCGGGCGAGCAGTACTTC	CASSQDSVGKGSGEQYF
TRBV4-1	TRBD2	TRBJ2-6	TGCGCCAGCAGCCAAGGACTAGCGGGAGTGCTAGGATCCGGGGCCAACGTCCTGACTTTC	CASSQGLAGVLGSGANVLTF
TRBV6-4	NA	TRBJ2-3	TGTGCCAGCAGTGACTCGCAGGGCACAGATACGCAGTATTTT	CASSDSQGTDTQYF
TRBV7-6	TRBD1	TRBJ2-7	TGTGCCAGCAGCCTGACAGGGGACCTCTACGAGCAGTACTTC	CASSLTGDLYEQYF
TRBV6-5	TRBD1	TRBJ2-7	TGTGCCAGCAGTTACGGACAGGGGGGCTACGAGCAGTACTTC	CASSYGQGGYEQYF
TRBV6-1	TRBD1	TRBJ1-2	TGTGCCAGCAGTGACAGGGGGTACGTGGACTATGGCTACACCTTC	CASSDRGYVDYGYTF
TRBV9	NA	TRBJ2-1	TGTGCCAGCACCCCCCTCCGGGGTAATGAGCAGTTCTTC	CASTPLRGNEQFF
TRBV19	TRBD2	TRBJ2-2	TGTGCCAGTAGTATAATTCGCGGGGGAAAAAACACCGGGGAGCTGTTTTTT	CASSIIRGGKNTGELFF
TRBV29-1	NA	TRBJ2-5	TGCAGCGTTGCCGAGAGGGTCCAAGAGACCCAGTACTTC	CSVAERVQETQYF
TRBV4-1	NA	TRBJ1-4	TGCGCCAGCAGCCATCCGTGGGCGGGACTCTATAATGAAAAACTGTTTTTT	CASSHPWAGLYNEKLFF
TRBV30	NA	TRBJ1-4	TGTGCCTGGAGTCCCCTCGGGGACATTCGGTTTGGTAAACTGTTTTTT	CAWSPLGDIRFGKLFF
TRBV4-3	TRBD1	TRBJ1-1	TGCGCCAGCAGCCAAGAGGGACAGATGAACACTGAAGCTTTCTTT	CASSQEGQMNTEAFF
TRBV4-2	TRBD1	TRBJ2-7	TGTGCCAGCAGCCAACAGGACAGGGCCTACGAGCAGTACTTC	CASSQQDRAYEQYF
TRBV28	NA	TRBJ2-7	TGTGCCAGCAGTCAGGATGCATCCTACGAGCAGTACTTC	CASSQDASYEQYF
TRBV4-1	NA	TRBJ1-5	TGCGCCAGCAGCGACAATAGCAATCAGCCCCAGCATTTT	CASSDNSNQPQHF
TRBV6-6	TRBD1	TRBJ1-1	TGTGCCAGCAGCAGGGACAGTTCTACTGAAGCTTTCTTT	CASSRDSSTEAFF
TRBV6-5	NA	TRBJ1-2	TGTGCCAGCAGTTACTCGGACAGCGGTGACTATGGCTACACCTTC	CASSYSDSGDYGYTF
TRBV28	TRBD2	TRBJ2-5	TGTGCCAGCAGTTTAACGCTAGCGGGAGGGGAGGAGACCCAGTACTTC	CASSLTLAGGEETQYF
TRBV6-1	TRBD1	TRBJ2-1	TGTGCCAGCAGTACGAGACAGGGTGGCGATGAGCAGTTCTTC	CASSTRQGGDEQFF
TRBV30	NA	TRBJ2-7	TGTGCCTGGAGTGGGCGGTATCAGATTAGCTACGAGCAGTACTTC	CAWSGRYQISYEQYF
TRBV5-4	NA	TRBJ2-7	TGTGCCAGCAGCTTGAATCTCGGCGAGCAGTACTTC	CASSLNLGEQYF
TRBV4-2	NA	TRBJ1-2	TGTGCCAGCAGCCAAGGGGAGGGGATAGGTAACTATGGCTACACCTTC	CASSQGEGIGNYGYTF
TRBV30	TRBD1	TRBJ2-7	TGTGCCTGGAGTGCGGACAGGGGGTACGAGCAGTACTTC	CAWSADRGYEQYF
TRBV18	NA	TRBJ1-3	TGTGCCAGCTCACCGAGTCTCTCTGGAAACACCATATATTTT	CASSPSLSGNTIYF
TRBV5-1	TRBD1	TRBJ2-3	TGCGCCAGCAGCCCGGATAGGGGGCTGAGCACAGATACGCAGTATTTT	CASSPDRGLSTDTQYF
TRBV28	TRBD1	TRBJ1-2	TGTGCCAGCACTTTTGACAGGGCTGGCTACACCTTC	CASTFDRAGYTF
TRBV19	TRBD1	TRBJ1-5	TGTGCCAGTCAACAGGGGTGGCAGCCCCAGCATTTT	CASQQGWQPQHF
TRBV7-9	TRBD1	TRBJ2-7	TGTGCCAGCAGCAAAACCGGGACAGGGGATTGGGAGCAGTACTTC	CASSKTGTGDWEQYF
TRBV6-4	NA	TRBJ2-3	TGTGCCAGCAGCCCGGGGGAAACAGATACGCAGTATTTT	CASSPGETDTQYF